Shown below are 8 T cell receptor beta chains from a single sample sequenced in a study of cytomegalovirus exposure and HLA in healthy donors. The PCR was carried out with 60 Vbeta primers and 13 Jbeta primers. The assay was immunoSEQ multiplex PCR, and TCRdb's table has in-frame clones only and misses some. The sample contains under 150,000 clones, approximately 70% of which appear only once. The sample was PBMCs. The receptors were gathered from a woman aged 55-70 years in good health and CMV-seropositive.

This chain joins TRBV7-2 and TRBJ1-2; D gene ambiguous. Trimming took off 2 bases at V and 8 bases at J, with 12 bases between the two ends. Germline V CDR1 and CDR2: SGHTA, FQGNSA. The CDR3 spans 13 residues. For the CDR3, the DNA is TGTGCCAGCAGCTTAATGGGCAGGTTGGGCTACACCTTC. This translates into CASSLMGRLGYTF.

This clone was seen a handful of times. The chain links TRBV7-8 to TRBJ2-7; a possible D gene is TRBD2 (5 bases). CDR1 is SGHVS, CDR2 FQNEAQ, per germline. The V gene lost 0 bases and the J gene lost 2 bases, with 11 bases spanning the gap. The CDR3 has 15 residues. As DNA, the CDR3 is TGTGCCAGCAGCTTAGCGTCTAGCAGGCCCTACGAGCAGTACTTC. It yields the protein CASSLASSRPYEQYF.

The table lists this clone with a few counts. The CDR3 DNA reads TGTGCCAGCAGCCGTTCGTTTGGGGGCGAAACCGGGGAGCTGTTTTTT. Protein: CASSRSFGGETGELFF. This chain links TRBV7-3 with TRBJ2-2; perhaps TRBD1 as D (6 bases). CDR3 length: 16 residues. V was clipped by 5 bases and J by 5 bases, with 18 bases between them. Germline CDR1 reads SGHTA; CDR2 reads FQGTGA.

J is TRBJ1-2 and V is TRBV11-2, with D possibly TRBD1 on 5 matching bases. The ends were cut back, 5 bases at V and 3 bases at J, with 13 bases in the middle. The CDR3 is 14 residues long. Germline V gives CDR1 SGHAT, CDR2 FQNNGV. CDR3 nucleotide sequence: TGTGCCAGCAGCCCGGGGGAGGGACACTATGGCTACACCTTC. Translating gives CASSPGEGHYGYTF.

The chain couples TRBV19 to TRBJ2-4; TRBD1 agrees at 9 bases. The CDR3 is made up of 14 amino acids. V shed 6 bases and J 6 bases; nucleotides not matched to a gene: 6. Germline V CDR1 and CDR2: LNHDA, SQIVND (reference sequence). CDR3 sequence: CASSPTGGGNIQYF. The CDR3 DNA sequence: TGTGCCAGTAGCCCTACAGGGGGCGGAAACATTCAGTACTTC.

The CDR3 region has the DNA TGTGCCAGCAGCCCCGGGGGGGAAGGAGGCACTGAAGCTTTCTTT. It is translated as CASSPGGEGGTEAFF. J is TRBJ1-1 and V is TRBV7-9; possible D gene TRBD1, 5 bases. V gave up 5 bases and J gave up 4 bases, with 17 bases separating them. The germline V gene has CDR1 SEHNR and CDR2 FQNEAQ (reference sequence). CDR3 length: 15 amino acids. The full variable domain, with the rest looked up from reference TRBV7-9 and TRBJ1-1, is DTGVSQNPRHKITKRGQNVTFRCDPISEHNRLYWYRQTLGQGPEFLTYFQNEAQLEKSRLLSDRFSAERPKGSFSTLEIQRTEQGDSAMYLCASSPGGEGGTEAFFGQGTRLTVV.

This sequence joins TRBV5-1 and TRBJ2-5, with D perhaps matching TRBD1 (7 bases). Germline lookup yields CDR1 SGHRS and CDR2 YFSETQ. This CDR3 contains 12 residues. V lost 9 bases and J lost 4, with 13 bases in between. CDR3 DNA sequence: TGCGCCACCAGGGGGGCCGGAGAGACCCAGTACTTC. This encodes CATRGAGETQYF.

On this clone: One end of the junction is discordant with germline, which a read error may explain. CDR3 sequence (DNA): TGTGCCAGCAGCAGTAGCGGGGATGTCTTC. Translating it yields CASSSSGDVF. This chain joins TRBV5-5 and TRBJ2-4, with 8 bases that match TRBD2. Germline CDR1 is SGHKS and CDR2 is YYEKEE (reference sequence). This CDR3 is built from 10 residues.